One and the same sample provided the 22 T cell receptor beta chains below, sequenced in a study of chemoradiotherapy in HPV16-positive cancers. Sequencing used immunoSEQ multiplex PCR; TCRdb keeps in-frame clones, though not all of them. The data show 9,000 to 15,000 clones, 55% to 70% seen once. The sample was collected from a patient who underwent chemoradiotherapy. The receptors originated from a human donor with HPV-associated anogenital cancer.

The V gene is TRBV10-3, the J gene TRBJ1-1; 7 nucleotides match TRBD1. Germline CDR1 and CDR2: ENHRY and SYGVKD. V lost 2 bases, J lost 1 base, and 10 bases stayed unmatched. The CDR3 loop spans 17 amino acids. CDR3 protein: CAISELIPGTANTEAFF. The CDR3, as DNA: TGTGCCATCAGTGAGCTAATACCCGGGACAGCGAACACTGAAGCTTTCTTT.

V usage is TRBV6-1 and J usage is TRBJ2-3; 7 bases match TRBD1. The CDR3 consists of 15 residues. Germline trimming cut 7 bases from V and 0 bases from J; bases unmatched to any gene: 7. Germline V lookup: CDR1 MNHNS, CDR2 SASEGT. The CDR3 region is CASTRQGGSTDTQYF. DNA for the CDR3: TGTGCCAGCACCAGACAGGGTGGCAGCACAGATACGCAGTATTTT.

The genes are TRBV11-2 and TRBJ1-3, with D hard to call. V lost 1 base and J lost 4, with 8 bases in between. The CDR3 has 14 amino acids. In germline, CDR1 is SGHAT, CDR2 FQNNGV. The CDR3 is CASSLGSAGNTIYF. The DNA for the CDR3 is TGTGCCAGCAGCTTAGGGTCCGCCGGAAACACCATATATTTT.

In its sample, this clone was seen a few times. V gene TRBV6-5 combines with J gene TRBJ2-7, with D possibly being TRBD2 (6 bases). Germline V gene lookup returns CDR1 MNHEY and CDR2 SVGAGI. This CDR3 has 12 residues. V lost 7 bases to trimming and J lost 5 bases, with 12 bases between them. CDR3 sequence reads: CASKTRSHEQYF. The CDR3 bases are TGTGCCAGCAAGACTAGATCGCACGAGCAGTACTTC.

The table lists this clone with a few counts. J is TRBJ1-1 and V is TRBV5-1; weak D call: TRBD1 (5 bases). V lost 1 base and J lost 10, with 20 bases in between. This CDR3 spans 15 amino acids. From germline, CDR1 is SGHRS and CDR2 YFSETQ. In DNA, the CDR3 is TGCGCCAGCAGCTTGTCCCCACAGGTTAGTAACGGAGCTTTCTTT. It encodes CASSLSPQVSNGAFF. Looking up the rest from reference TRBV5-1 and TRBJ1-1 gives the full variable domain: KAGVTQTPRYLIKTRGQQVTLSCSPISGHRSVSWYQQTPGQGLQFLFEYFSETQRNKGNFPGRFSGRQFSNSRSEMNVSTLELGDSALYLCASSLSPQVSNGAFFGQGTRLTVV.

This chain uses TRBV11-2 with TRBJ1-1; D gene ambiguous. Germline V gives CDR1 SGHAT, CDR2 FQNNGV. The V end lost 1 base, the J end lost 10 bases, and 7 bases lay between the germline ends. This CDR3 region has 11 residues. The CDR3 region has the DNA TGTGCCAGCAGCTTAGGGCGGGCAGCTTTCTTT. Translating it yields CASSLGRAAFF.

This chain links TRBV7-9 with TRBJ2-2; D possibly corresponds to TRBD1 (5 bases). The CDR3 has 15 amino acids. Germline lookup yields CDR1 SEHNR and CDR2 FQNEAQ (reference sequence). Trimming took off 4 bases at V and 2 bases at J, with 11 bases between the two ends. The CDR3 sequence is CASSSQGPNTGELFF. The CDR3 region has the DNA TGTGCCAGCAGCTCCCAGGGCCCTAACACCGGGGAGCTGTTTTTT.

This chain joins TRBV7-2 and TRBJ2-3, with TRBD2 identical over 10 bases. V was clipped by 3 bases and J by 4 bases; unmatched bases: 4. Germline V lookup: CDR1 SGHTA, CDR2 FQGNSA. The CDR3 consists of 15 residues. Written as DNA, the CDR3 is TGTGCCAGCAGCTTGGCTAGCGGGGGACCAGATACGCAGTATTTT. It codes for CASSLASGGPDTQYF.

In its sample, this clone was seen a few times. This chain links TRBV5-1 with TRBJ1-1; D ambiguous. CDR3 length: 15 amino acids. Per germline, CDR1 SGHRS and CDR2 YFSETQ. V lost 2 bases and J lost 4, with 15 bases in between. CDR3 in amino acids: CASSFRARGGTEAFF. The DNA of the CDR3 is TGCGCCAGCAGCTTTCGGGCTCGAGGCGGCACTGAAGCTTTCTTT. Combining the CDR3 with reference TRBV5-1 and TRBJ1-1 gives the whole variable domain KAGVTQTPRYLIKTRGQQVTLSCSPISGHRSVSWYQQTPGQGLQFLFEYFSETQRNKGNFPGRFSGRQFSNSRSEMNVSTLELGDSALYLCASSFRARGGTEAFFGQGTRLTVV.

This chain links TRBV6-5 with TRBJ1-2; D remains ambiguous. The CDR3 has 16 residues. V lost 0 bases and J lost 0, with 11 bases in between. Germline V lookup: CDR1 MNHEY, CDR2 SVGAGI. DNA for the CDR3: TGTGCCAGCAGTTACTCTATAGGAGAGACTAACTATGGCTACACCTTC. This sequence encodes CASSYSIGETNYGYTF.

This sequence joins TRBV30 and TRBJ1-6; 12 nucleotides align to TRBD1. The CDR3 has 18 residues. Germline-derived CDR1 and CDR2 are GTSNPN and SVGIG (reference sequence). Trimming took 3 bases from V and 0 from J; bases not matched to a gene: 6. The CDR3 nucleotides are TGTGCCTGGAGCTCCGGGACAGGGGGCTTCTCCTATAATTCACCCCTCCACTTT. It codes for CAWSSGTGGFSYNSPLHF.

This clone was found a few times. The chain carries TRBV6-6 and TRBJ2-5; maybe TRBD2 (5 bases). The germline V gene encodes CDR1 MNHNY and CDR2 SVGAGI (reference sequence). CDR3 size: 13 residues. The V end was cut by 5 bases, the J end by 4 bases, with 11 bases between. The CDR3 region has the DNA TGTGCCAGCAGTACCCAGGCGGGAGAGACCCAGTACTTC. It translates to CASSTQAGETQYF.

This clone turned up a few times. The chain uses TRBV28 and TRBJ1-5, with TRBD1 as a possible D gene (5 bases). The CDR3 extends over 15 amino acids. The germline V gene encodes CDR1 MDHEN and CDR2 SYDVKM. Trimming pared 6 bases from V and 0 bases from J, leaving 12 bases between. CDR3 in amino acids: CASSQGPYSNQPQHF. The CDR3, as DNA: TGTGCCAGCAGCCAGGGCCCATATAGCAATCAGCCCCAGCATTTT.

A single count supports this clone. The chain uses TRBV7-2 and TRBJ1-1, with D perhaps matching TRBD1 (6 bases). Trimming pared 4 bases from V and 6 bases from J, leaving 12 bases between. The CDR3 has 13 residues. Germline V gene data show CDR1 as SGHTA and CDR2 as FQGNSA. The CDR3 here is CASSSSEGAEAFF. The CDR3 DNA reads as TGTGCCAGCAGCTCTTCCGAGGGGGCTGAAGCTTTCTTT.

With respect to this clone: Sequence at one end of the junction differs from germline and may be a read error. The chain is built from TRBV6-1 and TRBJ1-3; 10 nucleotides match TRBD1. This CDR3 spans 14 amino acids. Germline V gene lookup returns CDR1 MNHNS and CDR2 SASEGT. The CDR3 DNA sequence: TGTGCCAGCAGCGAAGGACAGGGGGGCAACACCATATATTTT. The encoded protein is CASSEGQGGNTIYF.

The chain has TRBV4-1 and TRBJ2-2; TRBD1 agrees at 9 bases. CDR1 and CDR2 (germline): MGHRA, YSYEKL. The CDR3 is made up of 18 amino acids. Losses at the gene ends were 8 bases for V and 6 bases for J; bases not matched to a gene: 19. The CDR3, as DNA: TGCGCCAGCGGTAATCCTCCCACCGGGACAGGGCGCCCCGGGGAGCTGTTTTTT. It translates to CASGNPPTGTGRPGELFF.

Turning to this clone: One junction end disagrees with the germline gene, perhaps due to a read error. The rearrangement links TRBV27 to TRBJ2-1; D may be TRBD2 (5 bases). This CDR3 comprises 12 residues. CDR1 and CDR2 from the germline V gene are MNHEY and SMNVEV (reference sequence). CDR3 DNA: TGTGCCAGCAGGCCCTTGCGGAGTAGCGAGCTCTTC. Its protein product is CASRPLRSSELF.

This chain connects TRBV2 to TRBJ2-7, with D possibly TRBD1 on 8 matching bases. The CDR3 runs 12 residues. The V and J ends lost 10 bases and 7 bases respectively, with 17 bases between them. The germline gives CDR1 SNHLY, CDR2 FYNNEI. The CDR3 bases are TGTGCCACCCGGACAGGGAGGGGTGAGCAGTACTTC. It yields the protein CATRTGRGEQYF.

The chain employs TRBV19 and TRBJ1-2, with 9 bases aligning to TRBD1. V gave up 5 bases and J gave up 6 bases; unmatched junction bases: 7. The germline CDR1 and CDR2 sequences are LNHDA and SQIVND (reference sequence). This CDR3 contains 14 residues. DNA for the CDR3: TGTGCCAGTAGTGCCCGACAGGGGGTGGATGGCTACACCTTC. The encoded protein is CASSARQGVDGYTF.

This chain uses TRBV6-4 with TRBJ1-2; weak D call: TRBD1 (5 bases). The ends were cut back, 4 bases at V and 2 bases at J, with 11 bases in the middle. CDR3 length equals 14 residues. In germline, CDR1 is MRHNA, CDR2 SNTAGT. The CDR3 loop is CASSAGTGNYGYTF. The DNA for the CDR3 is TGTGCCAGCAGTGCCGGGACGGGGAACTATGGCTACACCTTC.

The chain has TRBV28 and TRBJ1-4; possibly TRBD1 for D (5 bases). Trimming pared 4 bases from V and 0 bases from J, leaving 15 bases between. From germline, CDR1 is MDHEN and CDR2 SYDVKM. This CDR3 spans 17 amino acids. The DNA for the CDR3 is TGTGCCAGCAGTTCAATAAGACAGCCTGCAACTAATGAAAAACTGTTTTTT. It is translated as CASSSIRQPATNEKLFF.

The V call is TRBV2, the J call TRBJ1-4, with TRBD1 matching over 10 bases. The CDR3 loop spans 15 amino acids. The V segment lost 1 base and the J segment 5 bases; nucleotides outside the gene matches: 1. CDR1 is SNHLY and CDR2 is FYNNEI in the germline V gene. The CDR3 sequence is CASSEEGQGNEKLFF. In DNA form, the CDR3 reads TGTGCCAGCAGTGAAGAGGGACAGGGGAATGAAAAACTGTTTTTT.